This T cell receptor beta chain was captured in a study of blood T cell repertoires in COVID-19. As for the study in general: Donors in the United States, Italy and Spain gave samples during acute or convalescent COVID-19. T cells, B-cell-depleted T cells, or PBMCs provided the cDNA or gDNA that served as material.

Authors' data handling: Scientists estimated how many nucleated cells there were by amplifying reference gene primers. Clones were sequenced by immunoSEQ multiplex PCR, and TCRdb holds only the in-frame ones, with some missing. The V and J calls and the clone size are those of that table, but D and trimming were determined from the DNA. This sample has approximately 76,000 clones; approximately 86% occur once, and the top ten carry about an eighth. V shed 0 bases and J shed 7 bases, with 9 bases lying between them. Germline CDR1 reads SEHNR; CDR2 reads FQNEAQ (reference sequence). The CDR3 is made up of 14 amino acids.

Material: peripheral blood. The TCR sequence derives from a woman in her fifties or sixties with acute or convalescent COVID-19. The V and J genes are TRBV7-9 and TRBJ1-4; D might be TRBD1 (5 bases). The CDR3 coding sequence is TGTGCCAGCAGCTTAGCCGGGGGTGTTGAAAAACTGTTTTTT. Encoded protein: CASSLAGGVEKLFF. Using reference TRBV7-9 and TRBJ1-4 for the parts outside the CDR3, the full variable domain is DTGVSQNPRHKITKRGQNVTFRCDPISEHNRLYWYRQTLGQGPEFLTYFQNEAQLEKSRLLSDRFSAERPKGSFSTLEIQRTEQGDSAMYLCASSLAGGVEKLFFGSGTQLSVL.